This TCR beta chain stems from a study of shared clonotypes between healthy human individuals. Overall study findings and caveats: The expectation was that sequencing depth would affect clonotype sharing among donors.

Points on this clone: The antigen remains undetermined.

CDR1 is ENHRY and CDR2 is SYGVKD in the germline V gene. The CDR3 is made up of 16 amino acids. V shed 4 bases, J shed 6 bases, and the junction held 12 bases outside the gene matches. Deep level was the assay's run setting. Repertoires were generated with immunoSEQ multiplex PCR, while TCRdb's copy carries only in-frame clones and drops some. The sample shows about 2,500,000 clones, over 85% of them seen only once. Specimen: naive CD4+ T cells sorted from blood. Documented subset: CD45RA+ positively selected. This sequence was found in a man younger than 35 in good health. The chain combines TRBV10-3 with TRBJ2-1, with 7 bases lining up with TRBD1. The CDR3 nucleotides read TGTGCCATCAGTGCCGCCGGGACCAGGGGGTCCAATGAGCAGTTCTTC. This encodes CAISAAGTRGSNEQFF.